The T cell receptor (beta chain) under discussion was sequenced for a study of shared clonotypes between healthy human individuals (dated by TCRdb to 2019 to 2021). At the level of the whole study: A couple of women and a few men aged 18 to 49 years were included in the cohort. Blood TCR repertoires of about five healthy adults were deeply sequenced to estimate repertoire size and the extent of clonotype sharing between individuals. Per donor, leukapheresis produced somewhere between about 0.85 and 10 billion PBMCs. To increase sequencing depth and limit assay-specific biases, TCR repertoire library preparation and sequencing were carried out by different laboratories using diverse techniques. For each donor, three plates each were used for CD4 naive and CD4 memory, two plates were used for CD8 naive, and one plate was used for CD8 memory.

Study-wide conclusions, independent of this receptor: Rarefaction of sorted-subset datasets indicated incomplete sequencing despite the large sequencing depth. The small number of donors limited the genetic and exposure-history diversity represented. Estimated clonotype richness was generally larger for naive than for memory subsets. Clonotypes shared by all four sorted-subset donors showed higher generation probabilities than non-shared clonotypes. Sampling was restricted to blood, and TCR repertoires in tissue are likely to differ from TCR repertoires in blood. Sharing across four donors was observed for about 5% of naive CD4, less than 4% of naive CD8, over 2% of memory CD4, and around 0.4% of memory CD8 clonotypes. Pairwise subsampling indicated that sequencing depth was expected to affect the degree of clonotype sharing among donors.

Details on this clone: Its antigen remains unidentified. Base-call qualities are not available, and no considerably larger clone is one nucleotide away.

CD8 naive samples were CD45RO-negative cells positively selected for CCR7, giving a CD45RA+CCR7+ population that excluded TemRA cells. The donors were healthy, HIV-negative adults who had no recently reported acute infections or vaccinations. Only Caucasian adults living in Nashville, Tennessee, USA were represented among the donors. Blood was obtained by leukapheresis, after which PBMCs were separated by Ficoll-Histopaque density gradient centrifugation and cryopreserved in liquid nitrogen vapor phase. Purity and quantity of every magnetically sorted T cell population were checked by analytical flow cytometry. From each sorted fraction, genomic DNA was isolated and quantified by UV absorbance on a Nanodrop 2000c. Using the deep immunoSEQ assay, multiplex PCR amplified TCR CDR3 regions from genomic DNA. For each cell subset, the extracted genomic DNA was distributed evenly across all wells of several immunoSEQ 96-well plates, and each plate served as one replicate. For sorted subsets, approximately 190 ng of genomic DNA, equivalent to tens of thousands of T cell genomes, went into each replicate PCR. Purified libraries were quantified with a Qubit 3.0 fluorometer, sized on a Bioanalyzer 2100, and re-quantified with the KAPA Library Quantification kit. Each immunoSEQ 96-well plate was sequenced on its own single-read 150-cycle Illumina NextSeq 550 flow cell. As for how the authors treated the data: Because the immunoSEQ output held only junctional sequences and lacked quality scores, the filtering could not match the filtering applied to full-length reads. To assign V/J genes and CDR3, sequences were annotated against IMGT germline references using PyIR, a Python wrapper for IgBLAST v1.9. Reads were filtered out if the reads had weak V/J assignments (E-value above 1e-6), no CDR3, stop codons, out-of-frame junctions, or ambiguous translated residues. A V3J clonotype was defined by an identical inferred V gene, J gene, and CDR3 amino acid sequence. The percentage overlap between two repertoires was calculated by dividing the number of shared unique clonotypes by the size of the smaller repertoire. Three approaches were used to assess repertoire richness: RTK rarefaction, the Chao1 estimator, and Recon v2.1 estimates of unobserved clonotypes. Generation probabilities were computed with OLGA for all TCRbeta clonotypes obtained by the gDNA method from several donors. TCRdb holds this immuneACCESS table with in-frame rearrangements only. Some clones are missing; in checked studies, unresolved V genes explain under half, and the rest has no known cause. That table is the source of V, J and clone size, and D and trimming were worked out from the DNA. A total of about 590,000 clones appear in this sample, nearly 97% of them only once. In total, the top ten clones hold around 0.11% of the sample.

The sample comprised naive CD8+ T cells sorted from blood. Sample cell subset or site, as interpreted from the label and publication: CD45RA+CCR7+. This clonotype was obtained from a woman between 25 and 40 years old in good health.

The CDR3 has the sequence CAISDDREWNTEAFF. The DNA reads TGTGCCATCAGTGACGACAGGGAGTGGAACACTGAAGCTTTCTTT. Here the chain combines TRBV10-3 and TRBJ1-1; 7 middle bases align to TRBD1. Spanning cysteine to phenylalanine, the CDR3 consists of 15 amino acids. Of the read, only the CDR3 DNA is kept; its 45 bases are in frame from base 1. For CDR1 and CDR2, the germline V gene lists ENHRY and SYGVKD. V is pruned by 3 bases and J by 1 base, leaving 5 bases of the junction without a gene match.